There are a few counts of the clone carrying this TCR beta chain. The antigen is not known. A second PCR of roughly 7 to 11 cycles used a sample-barcoded 5' primer and a J-beta primer mix. TCRdb independently ran MiXCR on the 5' RACE reads; one entry per CDR3 protein. The sample lists about 1.5 million distinct CDR3 sequences, 42% occurring once. The record originates from a study of blood T cells in healthy people across ages. Study details: Template switching recovered approximately one barcoded beta molecule for every two T cells. Study-level points and caveats: Unsorted PBMCs prevented conclusive naive versus antigen-experienced comparison. Diversity of TCR beta per million T cells declined in a roughly linear way with age.

This CDR3 is built from 14 residues. Germline V gene sequence: CDR1 DFQATT, CDR2 SNEGSKA (reference sequence). V lost 5 bases and J lost 5, with 17 bases in between. V and J are TRBV20-1 and TRBJ2-3; the D gene is possibly TRBD2 (5 bases). Specimen: blood. This TCR came from a woman aged 18-29 years in good health. The CDR3 region has the DNA TGCAGTGCTGGGTTCCGGGGATGGGGAGATACGCAGTATTTT. Encoded protein: CSAGFRGWGDTQYF.